This TCR beta chain derives from a study of blood T cell repertoires in COVID-19. The overall study: PBMCs, B-cell-depleted T cells, or T cells provided the cDNA or gDNA that made up the material.

Methods used by the authors: Amplification from reference gene primers served as the basis for estimated nucleated cell counts. Sequenced by immunoSEQ multiplex PCR; TCRdb stores in-frame clones only, minus some. Clone size and the V and J calls come from that table; the DNA yielded D and trimming. The table has fewer than 120,000 clones, about 90% seen once; the top ten hold 4% to 5.5%. Germline V CDR1 and CDR2: ENHRY, SYGVKD. Trimming stripped 7 bases from V and 6 bases from J, with 21 bases between. The CDR3 is 15 residues long. The chain links TRBV10-3 to TRBJ1-2; maybe TRBD1 (5 bases). This sequence originates from a human donor in a cohort sampled during active COVID-19. Sequenced: peripheral blood. The CDR3 nucleotides are TGTGCCATCACCGATAGGGTAGGGGCGCCCGATGGCTACACCTTC. This sequence encodes CAITDRVGAPDGYTF.